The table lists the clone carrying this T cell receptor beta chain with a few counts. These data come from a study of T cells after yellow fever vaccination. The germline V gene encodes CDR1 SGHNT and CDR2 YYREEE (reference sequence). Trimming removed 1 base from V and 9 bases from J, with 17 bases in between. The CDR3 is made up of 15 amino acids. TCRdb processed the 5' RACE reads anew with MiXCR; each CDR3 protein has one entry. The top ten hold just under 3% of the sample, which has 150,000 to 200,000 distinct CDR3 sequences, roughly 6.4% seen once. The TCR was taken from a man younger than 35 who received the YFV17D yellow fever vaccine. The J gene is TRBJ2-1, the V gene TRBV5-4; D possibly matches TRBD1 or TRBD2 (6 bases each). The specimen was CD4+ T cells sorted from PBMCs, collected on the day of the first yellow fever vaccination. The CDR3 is CASSLPWGAVTEQFF. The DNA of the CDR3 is TGTGCCAGCAGCTTGCCATGGGGGGCGGTTACTGAGCAGTTCTTC. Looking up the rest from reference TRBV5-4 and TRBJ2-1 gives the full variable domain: ETGVTQSPTHLIKTRGQQVTLRCSSQSGHNTVSWYQQALGQGPQFIFQYYREEENGRGNFPPRFSGLQFPNYSSELNVNALELDDSALYLCASSLPWGAVTEQFFGPGTRLTVL.